The rows below give T cell receptor beta chains drawn from one sample of a study of molecular identifiers for immune sequencing clone quantification. TCRdb passed the PCR reads through MiXCR, listing each CDR3 protein once. The profile shows roughly 630,000 distinct CDR3 sequences, 25% of them singletons. The sequenced material came from naive CD8+ T cells from blood, with Jurkat cell RNA spiked in. Receptors originate from a human donor in good health. Some libraries in this study had Jurkat cell RNA spiked in. Both conserved end residues are part of each CDR3. The D gene is left open where the match is weak. Size values are once, few and many counts, or a class for expanded clones, and some rows have none.

j_call	d_call	v_call	clone_size	cdr3_nt	cdr3_aa
TRBJ2-2	.	TRBV27	many	TGTGCCAGCAGCTTGGGGGCTACAAGGGCCGGGGAGCTGTTTTTT	CASSLGATRAGELFF
TRBJ2-7	TRBD2	TRBV5-6	.	TGTGCCAGCAGCTTGCGAGCGGGGGGATTAGACTACGAGCAGTCCTTC	CASSLRAGGLDYEQSF
TRBJ1-5	.	TRBV5-6	few	TGTGCCAGCAGCTGGGGTTGGGGGTCTAGCAATCAGCCCCAGCATTTT	CASSWGWGSSNQPQHF
TRBJ2-7	.	TRBV25-1	.	TGTGCCAGCAGTGGGGGACATTATTACGAGCAGTACTTC	CASSGGHYYEQYF
TRBJ1-1	TRBD1	TRBV9	.	TGTGCCAGCAGCCCCCGGGACAGGGCCGCCGAAGCTTTCTTT	CASSPRDRAAEAFF
TRBJ1-1	.	TRBV14	many	TGTGCCAGCAGCCAAGAATTGGGGTTCAACACTGAAGCTTTCTTT	CASSQELGFNTEAFF
TRBJ1-6	TRBD1	TRBV6-6	.	TGTGCCAGCAGTTATTTTCCGGGACAGCCTAATTCACCCCTCCACTTT	CASSYFPGQPNSPLHF
TRBJ2-2	TRBD2	TRBV4-3	.	TGCGCCAGCAGCCAATTTAGCGGGCCGAACACCGGGGAGCTGTTTTTT	CASSQFSGPNTGELFF
TRBJ1-5	.	TRBV6-1	few	TGTGCCAGCAGAGCAACAGGGATTAGCAATCAGCCCCAGCATTTT	CASRATGISNQPQHF
TRBJ1-1	TRBD1	TRBV5-1	.	TGCGCCAGCAGCTTATTCCAGGGGGCCTATACTGAAGCTTTCTTT	CASSLFQGAYTEAFF
TRBJ2-1	TRBD2	TRBV15	.	TGTGCCACCAGCGGCACTAGCGGGACCTACAATGAGCAGTTCTTC	CATSGTSGTYNEQFF
TRBJ2-1	.	TRBV6-2/TRBV6-3	.	TGTGCCAGCAACCCCCTAGCGAGGCCTTACAATGAGCAGTTCTTC	CASNPLARPYNEQFF
TRBJ2-7	.	TRBV29-1	many	TGCAGCGTCGAGGGGTCAAGGACAGAAGGCTACGAGCAGTACTTC	CSVEGSRTEGYEQYF
TRBJ2-5	TRBD2	TRBV10-3	.	TGTGCCATCAGTGAGATGGACCTCGAGCTAGCGGGAGAAACGTACCAAGAGACCCAGTACTTC	CAISEMDLELAGETYQETQYF
TRBJ2-7	.	TRBV29-1	many	TGCAGCGTTGATAGGGGCTTGGATGGAGGCGAGCAGTACTTC	CSVDRGLDGGEQYF
TRBJ2-5	.	TRBV25-1	many	TGTGCCAGCAGTGAATACTCTAGCGTGGGGGAGACCCAGTACTTC	CASSEYSSVGETQYF
TRBJ2-3	TRBD1	TRBV11-2	.	TGTGCCAGCAGCCGACGAGGGACAGGGGGCCAAGATACGCAGTATTTT	CASSRRGTGGQDTQYF
TRBJ1-4	TRBD1	TRBV18	.	TGTGCCAGCTCAATACAGGGGTTCGCAACTAATGAAAAACTGTTTTTT	CASSIQGFATNEKLFF
TRBJ1-5	.	TRBV20-1	many	TGCAGTGCTAGCCAATCGGGGCTTAGCAATCAGCCCCAGCATTTT	CSASQSGLSNQPQHF
TRBJ1-1	TRBD1	TRBV13	.	TGTGCCAGCAGCATAGGACAGGGGGTTGGTGAAGCTTTCTTT	CASSIGQGVGEAFF
TRBJ2-7	TRBD1	TRBV6-2/TRBV6-3	.	TGTGCCAGCAGTTTGTCGACAGGGCACTCCGAGCAGTACTTC	CASSLSTGHSEQYF
TRBJ2-7	.	TRBV7-9	few	TGTGCCAGCAGCCTCGCCGGGAAAAAAACCTACGAGCAGTACTTC	CASSLAGKKTYEQYF
TRBJ2-7	TRBD2	TRBV7-9	many	TGTGCCAGCAGCTCCGAGGGAGGGGCTAGCGGCGAGCAGTACTTC	CASSSEGGASGEQYF
TRBJ2-1	.	TRBV11-2	.	TGTGCCAGCAGCTTAGTGGGGACACAAGGGAATGAGCAGTTCTTC	CASSLVGTQGNEQFF
TRBJ1-2	TRBD1	TRBV2	many	TGTGCCAGCAGTCCCGGGACAGGGGGCTATGGCTACACCTTC	CASSPGTGGYGYTF
TRBJ2-6	.	TRBV28	.	TGTGTCAGCAGTCTCCTTTACTCTGGGGCCAACGTCCTGACTTTC	CVSSLLYSGANVLTF
TRBJ2-7	TRBD1	TRBV4-1	once	TGCGCCAGCAGCCAAGAAGACAGGGGGACTACCTACGAGCAGTACTTC	CASSQEDRGTTYEQYF
TRBJ2-3	.	TRBV19	few	TGTGCCAGTAGTATAGTTTTTGCGGCCGGCCCTAGCACAGATACGCAGTATTTT	CASSIVFAAGPSTDTQYF
TRBJ2-7	.	TRBV4-3	.	TGCGCCAGCAGCCAAGATCGGTCGGGACGAGTTGAGCAGTACTTC	CASSQDRSGRVEQYF
TRBJ2-6	.	TRBV28	.	TGTGCCAGCAGTTTTGATCTCTCGGGCCGGGGTCGAAGGGGGGCCAACGTCCTGACTTTC	CASSFDLSGRGRRGANVLTF
TRBJ2-6	.	TRBV28	many	TGTGCCAGCAGAATCACCTCCTCTGGGGCCAACGTCCTGACTTTC	CASRITSSGANVLTF
TRBJ2-1	.	TRBV19	few	TGTGCCAGTAGTATCCCCCCCAGGGAGCAGTTCTTC	CASSIPPREQFF
TRBJ2-7	TRBD2	TRBV20-1	.	TGCAGTGCGACCGAACCTAGCGGGACCAGGGCGAACGAGCAGTACTTC	CSATEPSGTRANEQYF
TRBJ1-1	.	TRBV7-8	few	TGTGCCAGCAAAGTAGGTTCGGGCGGGGGAGACACTGAAGCTTTCTTT	CASKVGSGGGDTEAFF
TRBJ1-1	.	TRBV10-2	many	TGCGCCAGCAGGATAGCTTCAAGAGGGTTAAACACTGAAGCTTTCTTT	CASRIASRGLNTEAFF
TRBJ2-7	.	TRBV6-2/TRBV6-3	few	TGTGCCAGCGGTTACCCGGACTCCTACGAGCAGTACTTC	CASGYPDSYEQYF
TRBJ1-1	.	TRBV7-9	few	TGTGCCACCGTTAATCTGGGGCCCACTGAAGCTTTCTTT	CATVNLGPTEAFF
TRBJ2-1	TRBD2	TRBV20-1	many	TGCAGTGCTAGAGGTCCTCTAGCGGGCTTATACAATGAGCAGTTCTTC	CSARGPLAGLYNEQFF
TRBJ2-2	TRBD1	TRBV10-3	few	TGTGCCATCAGTGAGGACAGGGACACCGGGGAGCTGTTTTTT	CAISEDRDTGELFF
TRBJ2-1	TRBD2	TRBV27	.	TGTGGCAGCAGTATATCTAGCGGGGGTCACAATGAGCAGTTCTTC	CGSSISSGGHNEQFF
TRBJ2-7	.	TRBV28	.	TGTGCCAGCAGTTTAATCAGCAGTACCTACGAGCAGTACTTC	CASSLISSTYEQYF
TRBJ2-7	TRBD1	TRBV6-2/TRBV6-3	.	TGTGCCAGCACCCACGGAGACAGGGGTGGCGACGAGCAGTACTTC	CASTHGDRGGDEQYF
TRBJ1-1	.	TRBV24-1	.	TGTGCCACCAGTCAGGTACAGTCTTTAGAAGCTTTCTTT	CATSQVQSLEAFF